These 30 T cell receptor beta chains were all obtained from the same sample, sequenced in a study of persistence of HIV-infected CD4 T cells. These receptors' targets are unknown. The immunoSEQ assay was version 4, run in survey mode. Profiled with immunoSEQ multiplex PCR; TCRdb holds only in-frame clones, not every one. The repertoire consists of 40,000 to 45,000 clones, with approximately 91% occurring once and the leading ten covering roughly 1.8%. Nonspecific anti-CD3/anti-CD28 bead stimulation represents the broad CD4+ T cell repertoire. CD4+ T cells upregulating both CD40 ligand and CD69 were sorted as responding cells. This sample comprised CD4+ T cells sorted from PBMCs after roughly 18-hour stimulation, obtained from a patient who received antiretroviral therapy. The receptors were gathered from an adult man with HIV who was CMV-seropositive.

The chain combines TRBV6-5 with TRBJ1-5; D is ambiguous. Germline values: CDR1 MNHEY, CDR2 SVGAGI. Trimming shortened V by 6 bases and J by 7 bases, and 19 bases separated the two germline ends. The CDR3 contains 15 residues. The CDR3 sequence is CASSPPPGNNQPQHF. Here the CDR3 DNA reads TGTGCCAGCAGCCCCCCGCCGGGTAACAACCAGCCCCAGCATTTT.

The chain uses TRBV5-5 and TRBJ2-3, with D unresolved. Germline CDR1 is SGHKS and CDR2 is YYEKEE (reference sequence). V lost 1 base and J 2 bases, leaving 14 bases between the germline ends. The CDR3 sequence is 16 residues long. In nucleotides, the CDR3 is TGTGCCAGCAGCTTGTTTACGACTGGCCCCACAGATACGCAGTATTTT. Translation gives CASSLFTTGPTDTQYF.

The chain is built from TRBV24-1 and TRBJ2-7, with a tentative D call TRBD1 (6 bases). Germline V gives CDR1 KGHDR, CDR2 SFDVKD. V was clipped by 6 bases and J by 5 bases, with 22 bases between them. CDR3 length: 16 residues. CDR3 amino acids: CATSPPGQGNIDEQYF. For the CDR3, the DNA is TGTGCCACCAGTCCACCGGGGCAGGGGAATATTGACGAGCAGTACTTC.

The gene calls are TRBV5-1 and TRBJ1-1, with D possibly TRBD1 on 5 matching bases. Deletions cut 7 bases from V and 5 bases from J, with 18 bases between. The germline V gene has CDR1 SGHRS and CDR2 YFSETQ. This CDR3 has 14 residues. The CDR3 DNA reads as TGCGCCAGCGGGCACTACGGAGGGGAAACTGAAGCTTTCTTT. Translation gives CASGHYGGETEAFF.

The CDR3 nucleotides are TGCGCCAGCAGCGAAAACAGGGTTCACTTCTCTGGGGCCAACGTCCTGACTTTC. It is translated as CASSENRVHFSGANVLTF. The chain carries TRBV5-1 and TRBJ2-6, with D possibly being TRBD1 (6 bases). Trimming stripped 4 bases from V and 0 bases from J, with 17 bases between. The CDR3 covers 18 residues. Germline CDR1 SGHRS, CDR2 YFSETQ.

This chain uses TRBV3-1 (or the pseudogene TRBV3-2) with TRBJ1-4; 7 nucleotides match TRBD1. Germline assignment: CDR1 LGHDT and CDR2 YNNKEL (reference sequence). J gave up 4 bases and V 6 bases, and 8 bases lay outside the gene matches. The CDR3 consists of 15 residues. The CDR3 is CASREGTVYNEKLFF. CDR3 DNA: TGTGCCAGCAGGGAGGGGACAGTCTATAATGAAAAACTGTTTTTT.

This sequence joins TRBV27 and TRBJ1-6, with D maybe TRBD1 (5 bases). V gave up 0 bases and J gave up 9 bases, with 12 bases separating them. The CDR3 loop spans 15 amino acids. Germline lookup yields CDR1 MNHEY and CDR2 SMNVEV (reference sequence). The CDR3 reads CASSLSAGIGSPLHF. CDR3 DNA: TGTGCCAGCAGTTTATCGGCAGGGATAGGTTCACCCCTCCACTTT.

This chain links TRBV10-3 with TRBJ2-2; 9 bases are shared with TRBD1. Unmatched junction bases numbered 11, after V lost 3 bases and J lost 6 bases. Germline lookup yields CDR1 ENHRY and CDR2 SYGVKD. This CDR3 comprises 17 residues. The CDR3 bases are TGTGCCATCAGTGAAAGGAGACAGGGGGGGGGCGCCGGGGAGCTGTTTTTT. Translation: CAISERRQGGGAGELFF.

This rearrangement joins TRBV5-5 to TRBJ1-4; D is undetermined. Trimming shortened V by 1 base and J by 0 bases, and 4 bases separated the two germline ends. The CDR3 has 14 residues. Germline loops: CDR1 SGHKS, CDR2 YYEKEE (reference sequence). CDR3 nucleotide sequence: TGTGCCAGCAGCTTGTTTGCAACTAATGAAAAACTGTTTTTT. Protein: CASSLFATNEKLFF.

The gene calls are TRBV30 and TRBJ1-5; 7 bases are shared with TRBD1. The CDR3 is 14 amino acids. Germline values: CDR1 GTSNPN, CDR2 SVGIG (reference sequence). The V gene end was trimmed by 4 bases and the J gene end by 4 bases; junction bases not matched to a gene: 7. The DNA for the CDR3 is TGTGCCTGGAATCGCAGGGGGGTGAATCAGCCCCAGCATTTT. Protein: CAWNRRGVNQPQHF.

CDR3: CASSLDYRDPTEAFF. The CDR3 DNA reads TGTGCCAGCAGCTTAGACTATCGGGACCCGACTGAAGCTTTCTTT. The chain recombines TRBV7-7 with TRBJ1-1; D is perhaps TRBD1 (5 bases). The V gene lost 1 base and the J gene lost 5 bases, with 14 bases spanning the gap. The CDR3 is made up of 15 amino acids. Germline CDR1 SSHAT, CDR2 FNYEAQ (reference sequence).

The genes are TRBV7-2 and TRBJ2-5, with D unclear. The last part of the DNA fits TRBJ2-7 better; the J call may be wrong. CDR1 SGHTA and CDR2 FQGNSA come from the germline V gene. This CDR3 region has 14 residues. Written as DNA, the CDR3 is TGTGCCAGCAGCTTAGCGGGGAATCCATACGAGCAGTACTTC. Translation: CASSLAGNPYEQYF.

This chain links TRBV11-2 with TRBJ2-3, with D perhaps matching TRBD2 (6 bases). The CDR3 totals 14 residues. Looked up from germline, CDR1 is SGHAT and CDR2 is FQNNGV. Trimming removed 4 bases at V and 5 bases at J, with 13 bases between. The CDR3 sequence is CASSSRDLRDTQYF. The CDR3 nucleotides are TGTGCCAGCAGCTCCCGGGACTTGAGAGATACGCAGTATTTT. Complete variable domain (other parts from reference TRBV11-2 and TRBJ2-3): EAGVAQSPRYKIIEKRQSVAFWCNPISGHATLYWYQQILGQGPKLLIQFQNNGVVDDSQLPKDRFSAERLKGVDSTLKIQPAKLEDSAVYLCASSSRDLRDTQYFGPGTRLTVL.

The chain links TRBV5-4 to TRBJ2-2; no firm D call. This CDR3 spans 16 amino acids. Germline CDR1 and CDR2: SGHNT and YYREEE (reference sequence). V gave up 0 bases and J gave up 0 bases, with 9 bases separating them. The CDR3 DNA is TGTGCCAGCAGCTTGGGACTGACCACGAACACCGGGGAGCTGTTTTTT. The encoded protein is CASSLGLTTNTGELFF.

This clone is a singleton in its sample. This rearrangement joins TRBV5-1 to TRBJ2-3; 8 bases map to TRBD2. The CDR3 has 18 amino acids. CDR1 and CDR2 (germline): SGHRS, YFSETQ. V shed 2 bases and J 3 bases; nucleotides not matched to a gene: 14. As DNA, the CDR3 is TGCGCCAGCAGCTTTGGGACTAGAGGGGGAACGGGTACAGATACGCAGTATTTT. It translates to CASSFGTRGGTGTDTQYF.

The chain recombines TRBV18 with TRBJ1-2; TRBD1 agrees at 8 bases. Trimming took 3 bases from V and 3 from J; bases not matched to a gene: 6. CDR3 length: 15 amino acids. Germline V CDR1 and CDR2: KGHSH, LQKENI. The CDR3 DNA reads TGTGCCAGCTCACCCAACAGGGGGGACGACTATGGCTACACCTTC. Protein sequence: CASSPNRGDDYGYTF.

V and J are TRBV28 and TRBJ1-2; D is possibly TRBD1 (6 bases). CDR3 size: 15 residues. The germline V and J ends were trimmed by 5 bases and 0 bases, with 13 bases remaining between them. Germline values: CDR1 MDHEN, CDR2 SYDVKM. The CDR3 reads CASSPPTGTNYGYTF. In nucleotides, the CDR3 is TGTGCCAGCAGTCCTCCGACAGGAACTAACTATGGCTACACCTTC.

This clone was seen a single time. V is TRBV2 and J is TRBJ2-2; D gene ambiguous. CDR3 size: 12 residues. Germline CDR1 is SNHLY and CDR2 is FYNNEI. V lost 10 bases to trimming and J lost 6 bases, with 12 bases between them. The CDR3 sequence is CATAITAGELFF. CDR3 DNA sequence: TGTGCCACGGCGATTACCGCCGGGGAGCTGTTTTTT.

This clone has more than one count but fewer than ten. CDR3 nucleotides: TGTGCCAGCAGTCCGGGCAGCACAGATACGCAGTATTTT. It specifies CASSPGSTDTQYF. The V gene is TRBV6-4, the J gene TRBJ2-3; D ambiguous. Trimming left V 5 bases short and J 0 bases short, with 6 bases between. CDR3 length: 13 residues. Germline V lookup: CDR1 MRHNA, CDR2 SNTAGT.

The chain joins TRBV7-3 to TRBJ2-3; 8 bases agree with TRBD2. Germline V gene lookup returns CDR1 SGHTA and CDR2 FQGTGA. The V and J ends lost 0 bases and 2 bases, in that order; junction bases with no gene match: 7. The CDR3 is made up of 17 amino acids. The CDR3 reads CASSLTSGGIYTDTQYF. In DNA form, the CDR3 reads TGTGCCAGCAGCTTAACAAGCGGGGGAATCTACACAGATACGCAGTATTTT.

The chain employs TRBV27 and TRBJ1-2; D is possibly TRBD1 (5 bases). Trimming took 10 bases from V and 1 from J, leaving 16 bases between them. CDR3 length equals 14 residues. Germline CDR1 MNHEY, CDR2 SMNVEV (reference sequence). The CDR3 bases are TGTGCCACCATGGGGGTGGGAGATAACTATGGCTACACCTTC. Amino acids: CATMGVGDNYGYTF.

The V call is TRBV9, the J call TRBJ1-5; D remains unclear. Germline V gene sequence: CDR1 SGDLS, CDR2 YYNGEE. V lost 0 bases, J lost 0 bases, and 7 bases lay in between. The CDR3 is 15 amino acids. The chain's CDR3 is CASSVGSSSNQPQHF. The CDR3 DNA reads TGTGCCAGCAGCGTAGGATCCTCTAGCAATCAGCCCCAGCATTTT. Using reference TRBV9 and TRBJ1-5 for the parts outside the CDR3, the full variable domain is DSGVTQTPKHLITATGQRVTLRCSPRSGDLSVYWYQQSLDQGLQFLIQYYNGEERAKGNILERFSAQQFPDLHSELNLSSLELGDSALYFCASSVGSSSNQPQHFGDGTRLSIL.

The chain employs TRBV11-2 and TRBJ1-1; 7 nucleotides align to TRBD1. With 5 bases clipped from V and 4 bases from J, the junction kept 10 bases outside the gene matches. Germline assignment: CDR1 SGHAT and CDR2 FQNNGV. The CDR3 is 15 amino acids. The CDR3 nucleotides read TGTGCCAGCAGCCCGCAGGGGGTAAGGGGCACTGAAGCTTTCTTT. The encoded protein is CASSPQGVRGTEAFF.

The V gene is TRBV10-1, the J gene TRBJ1-2; D is possibly TRBD1 (5 bases). This CDR3 has 13 residues. CDR1 and CDR2 from the germline V gene are WNHNN and SYGVQD (reference sequence). Trimming took off 3 bases at V and 8 bases at J, with 13 bases between the two ends. The CDR3 DNA is TGCGCCAGCAGTGAAGAGCAGGGCGGGGGCTACACCTTC. This codes for CASSEEQGGGYTF.

This clone was counted a few times. The CDR3, as DNA: TGTGCCAGCTCACCGACAGGATTGAACACTGAAGCTTTCTTT. It yields the protein CASSPTGLNTEAFF. This chain connects TRBV18 to TRBJ1-1; D may be TRBD1 (6 bases). CDR1 and CDR2 from the germline V gene are KGHSH and LQKENI. V shed 3 bases and J shed 0 bases, with 8 bases lying between them. The CDR3 runs to 14 residues.

In nucleotides, the CDR3 is TGTGCCAGCAAGAACGAACAGGGGGCGCTTGGTCAGCCCCAGCATTTT. This translates into CASKNEQGALGQPQHF. The chain recombines TRBV2 with TRBJ1-5; 9 bases match TRBD1. The CDR3 covers 16 residues. Germline CDR1 and CDR2: SNHLY and FYNNEI. The V and J ends lost 7 bases and 6 bases, in that order; junction bases with no gene match: 13.

The chain links TRBV2 to TRBJ1-1, with D perhaps TRBD1 (6 bases). This CDR3 spans 14 amino acids. V was trimmed by 3 bases and J by 3 bases, leaving 11 bases between them. The germline V gene has CDR1 SNHLY and CDR2 FYNNEI. Here the CDR3 reads CASSDSGGHTEAFF. The CDR3 coding sequence is TGTGCCAGCAGTGACTCGGGGGGCCACACTGAAGCTTTCTTT.

The chain employs TRBV24-1 and TRBJ2-3; 8 bases agree with TRBD1. The CDR3 sequence is 17 residues long. CDR1 KGHDR and CDR2 SFDVKD come from the germline V gene. J was trimmed by 4 bases and V by 4 bases; bases with no gene match: 12. The CDR3 here is CATSDTRQGLRADTQYF. For the CDR3, the DNA is TGTGCCACCAGTGACACGAGACAGGGGCTCCGGGCAGATACGCAGTATTTT.

The chain combines TRBV6-5 with TRBJ2-7; possible D gene TRBD1, 8 bases. This CDR3 is built from 14 residues. CDR1 and CDR2 from the germline V gene are MNHEY and SVGAGI. V lost 5 bases and J 2 bases, leaving 13 bases between the germline ends. The CDR3 DNA reads TGTGCCAGCAGTACAGGGGGAGGGGCCTACGAGCAGTACTTC. Translating gives CASSTGGGAYEQYF.

This chain uses TRBV6-5 with TRBJ1-2, with a weak D call TRBD1 (6 bases). The CDR3 loop spans 14 amino acids. CDR1 and CDR2 from the germline V gene are MNHEY and SVGAGI. The V gene lost 8 bases and the J gene lost 2 bases, with 15 bases spanning the gap. The CDR3, as DNA: TGTGCCAGCCGCAGGGACAACCTCAACTATGGCTACACCTTC. Translating gives CASRRDNLNYGYTF.